The 25 T cell receptor beta chains given below trace back to one sample, sequenced in a study of shared clonotypes between healthy human individuals. TCRdb keeps only in-frame clones here, not all; method: immunoSEQ multiplex PCR. The sample includes 700,000 or so clones, less than 80% of them seen just once. Sequencing used memory CD4+ T cells sorted from blood. Subset reported: CD45RA-negative fraction. The receptor set was obtained from a woman aged 30 to 39 in good health.

This clone was detected a few times. The V and J genes are TRBV2 and TRBJ1-3; 11 positions agree with TRBD1. The CDR3 has 15 residues. Per the germline V gene, CDR1 is SNHLY and CDR2 is FYNNEI. Trimming removed 6 bases from V and 2 bases from J; junction bases left unmatched: 3. The CDR3: CASSPGQGAGNTIYF. The DNA of the CDR3 is TGTGCCAGCAGCCCGGGACAGGGGGCTGGAAACACCATATATTTT.

A single count supports this clone. The DNA for the CDR3 is TGTGCCAGCAGCTTGGCCGGGGGCGGTTGGGAGACCCAGTACTTC. Encoded protein: CASSLAGGGWETQYF. The V gene is TRBV5-6, the J gene TRBJ2-5; D is possibly TRBD1 or TRBD2 (6 bases each). This CDR3 is 15 amino acids long. Trimming took off 0 bases at V and 5 bases at J, with 14 bases between the two ends. CDR1 and CDR2 from the germline V gene are SGHDT and YYEEEE.

A few counts support this clone. The chain recombines TRBV19 with TRBJ1-4, with 8 bases matching TRBD1. The germline gives CDR1 LNHDA, CDR2 SQIVND (reference sequence). This CDR3 has 13 residues. The ends lost 9 bases at V and 4 bases at J; junction bases unmatched: 4. The DNA for the CDR3 is TGTGCCAGCCGACAGGGGTATAATGAAAAACTGTTTTTT. Its protein is CASRQGYNEKLFF.

This chain uses TRBV5-1 with TRBJ2-1; a weak D match, TRBD2 (6 bases). Trimming stripped 3 bases from V and 7 bases from J, with 11 bases between. Per the germline V gene, CDR1 is SGHRS and CDR2 is YFSETQ. The CDR3 has 13 residues. The CDR3 protein is CASSSLAYNEQFF. CDR3 in DNA: TGCGCCAGCAGCTCCCTAGCGTATAATGAGCAGTTCTTC.

The chain recombines TRBV4-2 with TRBJ2-7; D is unclear. In germline, CDR1 is LGHNA, CDR2 YNFKEQ. Trimming stripped 0 bases from V and 2 bases from J, with 11 bases between. The CDR3 is made up of 15 amino acids. The CDR3 DNA reads TGTGCCAGCAGCCAAGATTTGGCAGGAACCTACGAGCAGTACTTC. Its protein is CASSQDLAGTYEQYF.

On this clone: Different DNA sequences within this sample yield the same CDR3. The CDR3 here is CSAGLVYEQYF. The CDR3 bases are TGCAGTGCTGGACTAGTCTACGAGCAGTACTTC. The chain uses TRBV20-1 and TRBJ2-5; 7 bases map to TRBD2. The J call is uncertain, as TRBJ2-7 better fits the DNA end. The CDR3 runs 11 residues. CDR1 is DFQATT and CDR2 is SNEGSKA in the germline V gene (reference sequence).

This sequence joins TRBV7-9 and TRBJ1-2, with 7 bases that match TRBD1. V lost 1 base to trimming and J lost 1 base; unmatched junction nucleotides: 9. Per the germline V gene, CDR1 is SEHNR and CDR2 is FQNEAQ (reference sequence). CDR3 length: 17 residues. This chain's CDR3 is CASSLVSGTAFNYGYTF. The CDR3 DNA follows: TGTGCCAGCAGCTTAGTTTCCGGGACAGCTTTTAACTATGGCTACACCTTC.

This chain joins TRBV6-6 and TRBJ1-1; 7 bases map to TRBD1. The germline gives CDR1 MNHNY, CDR2 SVGAGI (reference sequence). Losses at the gene ends were 7 bases for V and 5 bases for J; bases not matched to a gene: 10. There are 14 residues in the CDR3. CDR3 protein: CASKRGGAGTEAFF. The CDR3 nucleotides read TGTGCCAGCAAGCGAGGGGGCGCAGGAACTGAAGCTTTCTTT.

The J gene is TRBJ1-3, the V gene TRBV21-1; TRBD1, as called in the table, went unchecked against the DNA. TRBV21-1 is deemed a pseudogene. The CDR3 has 14 residues. This CDR3 reads CASSRTRSGNTIYF. CDR3 coding DNA: TGTGCCAGCAGCAGAACCAGGTCTGGAAACACCATATATTTT.

The rearrangement joins TRBV29-1 to TRBJ2-3, with 7 bases identical to TRBD2. This CDR3 has 20 amino acids. The V gene's germline CDR1 is SQVTM and CDR2 ANQGSEA. J was trimmed by 0 bases and V by 1 base; bases with no gene match: 19. This chain's CDR3 is CSVEVLTRAGAPLSTDTQYF. DNA of the CDR3: TGCAGCGTTGAAGTCCTCACTAGGGCGGGAGCTCCCCTAAGCACAGATACGCAGTATTTT.

The V and J genes are TRBV5-6 and TRBJ2-2, with D uncertain. Germline V CDR1 and CDR2: SGHDT, YYEEEE. V lost 1 base, J lost 6 bases, and 7 bases lay in between. The CDR3 is 13 amino acids. The CDR3 coding sequence is TGTGCCAGCAGCTTGCCAGGCCCCGGGGAGCTGTTTTTT. This sequence encodes CASSLPGPGELFF.

The genes are TRBV2 and TRBJ2-1; D possibly matches TRBD1 or TRBD2 (5 bases each). Looked up from germline, CDR1 is SNHLY and CDR2 is FYNNEI. The CDR3 extends over 15 amino acids. Trimming took off 7 bases at V and 10 bases at J, with 23 bases between the two ends. CDR3 amino acids: CASTRGFTSGGEQFF. CDR3 DNA sequence: TGTGCCAGCACAAGGGGTTTTACTTCGGGCGGGGAGCAGTTCTTC.

V usage is TRBV5-4 and J usage is TRBJ1-2; no definite D call. V was cut by 5 bases and J by 0 bases, with 14 bases left in between. CDR3 length: 15 amino acids. Germline V gene sequence: CDR1 SGHNT, CDR2 YYREEE (reference sequence). The CDR3 reads CASRPYHSANYGYTF. For the CDR3, the DNA is TGTGCCAGCAGGCCTTACCATTCCGCTAACTATGGCTACACCTTC. The whole variable domain, remainder taken from reference TRBV5-4 and TRBJ1-2, is ETGVTQSPTHLIKTRGQQVTLRCSSQSGHNTVSWYQQALGQGPQFIFQYYREEENGRGNFPPRFSGLQFPNYSSELNVNALELDDSALYLCASRPYHSANYGYTFGSGTRLTVV.

The chain has TRBV7-2 and TRBJ2-5; 13 bases line up with TRBD2. This CDR3 contains 16 residues. Germline CDR1 and CDR2: SGHTA and FQGNSA. The ends lost 2 bases at V and 5 bases at J; junction bases unmatched: 5. The CDR3 region is CASSLIGLAGVETQYF. For the CDR3, the DNA is TGTGCCAGCAGCTTAATAGGACTAGCGGGAGTGGAGACCCAGTACTTC. Supplemented by reference TRBV7-2 and TRBJ2-5, the full variable domain reads GAGVSQSPSNKVTEKGKDVELRCDPISGHTALYWYRQSLGQGLEFLIYFQGNSAPDKSGLPSDRFSAERTGGSVSTLTIQRTQQEDSAVYLCASSLIGLAGVETQYFGPGTRLLVL.

The chain has TRBV30 and TRBJ2-7; D is perhaps TRBD2 (5 bases). Per the germline V gene, CDR1 is GTSNPN and CDR2 is SVGIG (reference sequence). The CDR3 runs to 15 residues. V was shortened by 0 bases and J by 3 bases, with 15 bases between the two germline ends. The CDR3 DNA reads as TGTGCCTGGAGTGTACTGAGCGGAGTTAGCTACGAGCAGTACTTC. Protein sequence: CAWSVLSGVSYEQYF.

The rearrangement joins TRBV7-2 to TRBJ2-3, with D perhaps given as TRBD1 or TRBD2 (6 bases each). In germline, CDR1 is SGHTA, CDR2 FQGNSA. With 5 bases removed from V and 1 base from J, the gap between germline ends came to 16 bases. The CDR3 spans 16 residues. CDR3 sequence (DNA): TGTGCCAGCAGCGACCAGAGGGGGGCGCGCACAGATACGCAGTATTTT. Translation: CASSDQRGARTDTQYF.

CDR3 sequence: CAISMMGTGVGGANVLTF. The CDR3 bases are TGTGCCATCAGTATGATGGGGACAGGGGTCGGTGGGGCCAACGTCCTGACTTTC. V usage is TRBV10-3 and J usage is TRBJ2-6; 10 positions match TRBD1. CDR1 is ENHRY, CDR2 SYGVKD, per germline. Trimming cost V 5 bases and J 3 bases; bases outside gene matches: 10. CDR3 length: 18 amino acids.

This clone has more than one count but fewer than ten. The rearrangement joins TRBV7-9 to TRBJ1-1, with a tentative D call TRBD1 (5 bases). In germline, CDR1 is SEHNR, CDR2 FQNEAQ (reference sequence). The CDR3 consists of 15 residues. Trimming pared 3 bases from V and 0 bases from J, leaving 11 bases between. The CDR3 loop is CASSLGGSLNTEAFF. The CDR3, as DNA: TGTGCCAGCAGCTTGGGGGGATCCCTGAACACTGAAGCTTTCTTT.

This clone was seen ten or more times. The V call is TRBV9, the J call TRBJ1-1, with 7 positions matching TRBD1. Germline V lookup: CDR1 SGDLS, CDR2 YYNGEE. This CDR3 region has 13 residues. Germline trimming cut 0 bases from V and 4 bases from J; bases unmatched to any gene: 0. The CDR3 sequence is CASSVDRGTEAFF. CDR3 in DNA: TGTGCCAGCAGCGTAGACAGGGGCACTGAAGCTTTCTTT.

V is TRBV5-4 and J is TRBJ2-7; tentative D call: TRBD2 (5 bases). Germline V gene data show CDR1 as SGHNT and CDR2 as YYREEE (reference sequence). Between the trimmed V and J ends, which lost 4 bases and 3 bases, there was a span of 11 bases. This CDR3 has 13 residues. The CDR3 sequence is CASSGDEGYEQYF. CDR3 nucleotide sequence: TGTGCCAGCAGCGGAGACGAGGGCTACGAGCAGTACTTC.

The chain employs TRBV4-2 and TRBJ2-5; TRBD2 matches 9 bases. The length of the CDR3 is 17 residues. CDR1 and CDR2 (germline): LGHNA, YNFKEQ. The J segment lost 5 bases and the V segment lost 1 base, leaving 11 bases of the junction unmatched. CDR3 residues: CASSQVARTSVEETQYF. CDR3 nucleotide sequence: TGTGCCAGCAGCCAAGTGGCTCGGACTAGCGTTGAGGAGACCCAGTACTTC.

J is TRBJ1-1 and V is TRBV27; tentatively, D is TRBD1 (5 bases). V lost 3 bases and J 3 bases, leaving 17 bases between the germline ends. CDR3 length: 16 residues. In germline, CDR1 is MNHEY, CDR2 SMNVEV (reference sequence). In DNA, the CDR3 is TGTGCCAGCAGTTTTCAGTCGGGACGCATCCACACTGAAGCTTTCTTT. This gives the protein CASSFQSGRIHTEAFF.

The chain is built from TRBV12-2 and TRBJ1-5. TRBV12-2 is a listed pseudogene. The CDR3 has 14 residues. The DNA of the CDR3 is TGTGCAAGTCGCTATGATGCGGGGAATCAGCCCCAGCATTTT. It encodes CASRYDAGNQPQHF.

This chain uses TRBV10-3 with TRBJ1-2; no clear D gene. Germline loops: CDR1 ENHRY, CDR2 SYGVKD. V lost 2 bases and J 6 bases, leaving 10 bases between the germline ends. The CDR3 consists of 13 residues. CDR3 loop: CAISERGQDGYTF. The CDR3 DNA sequence: TGTGCCATCAGTGAGAGAGGCCAGGATGGCTACACCTTC.

Note on this clone: The junction does not match germline at one end; this may be a read error. The J gene is TRBJ1-1, the V gene TRBV28; no reliable D call. Looked up from germline, CDR1 is MDHEN and CDR2 is SYDVKM. The CDR3 covers 13 residues. CDR3 nucleotides: TGTGCCAGCAGTTATTACCTTCCCAGGATAACCGTCTTT. Amino acid sequence: CASSYYLPRITVF.